A single sample gave rise to the 14 T cell receptor beta chains below, sequenced in a study of cytomegalovirus exposure and HLA in healthy donors. Primers for the PCR totalled 60 Vbeta and 13 Jbeta. The repertoire was sequenced with immunoSEQ multiplex PCR; TCRdb's copy has only in-frame clones and lacks some. The sample records approximately 150,000 clones, roughly 77% being singletons. The sequenced sample consisted of PBMCs. Source of these receptors: a male donor in good health and CMV-seronegative.

The rearrangement uses TRBV14 and TRBJ2-2; D possibly corresponds to TRBD2 (6 bases). The V gene's germline CDR1 is SGHDN and CDR2 FVKESK. Deletions cut 4 bases from V and 4 bases from J, with 13 bases between. The CDR3 has 15 amino acids. Written as DNA, the CDR3 is TGTGCCAGCAGCCCGACTAGGATTCGCACCGGGGAGCTGTTTTTT. It translates to CASSPTRIRTGELFF.

This chain joins TRBV2 and TRBJ2-2; a weak D match, TRBD1 (6 bases). This CDR3 comprises 14 residues. Germline CDR1 is SNHLY and CDR2 is FYNNEI. With 5 bases removed from V and 1 base from J, the gap between germline ends came to 8 bases. CDR3 DNA sequence: TGTGCCAGCAGTCCGGGACAGAACACCGGGGAGCTGTTTTTT. It specifies CASSPGQNTGELFF.

The chain links TRBV28 to TRBJ1-1; D gene unclear. This CDR3 spans 11 amino acids. Germline V lookup: CDR1 MDHEN, CDR2 SYDVKM. V was pared by 4 bases and J by 10 bases, with 10 bases between. CDR3 nucleotides: TGTGCCAGCAGTTATCGACTTGGAGCTTTCTTT. Amino acids: CASSYRLGAFF.

This rearrangement joins TRBV5-1 to TRBJ1-5; TRBD1 agrees at 7 bases. The CDR3 is made up of 15 amino acids. The J segment lost 0 bases and the V segment lost 5 bases, leaving 5 bases of the junction unmatched. The germline gives CDR1 SGHRS, CDR2 YFSETQ. CDR3 protein: CASRATGSSNQPQHF. The CDR3 DNA reads TGCGCCAGCAGAGCGACAGGGAGTAGCAATCAGCCCCAGCATTTT. Full variable domain (remainder filled in from reference TRBV5-1 and TRBJ1-5): KAGVTQTPRYLIKTRGQQVTLSCSPISGHRSVSWYQQTPGQGLQFLFEYFSETQRNKGNFPGRFSGRQFSNSRSEMNVSTLELGDSALYLCASRATGSSNQPQHFGDGTRLSIL.

The table lists this clone with a few counts. V usage is TRBV9 and J usage is TRBJ2-3; 7 nucleotides align to TRBD2. V shed 3 bases, J shed 1 base, and the junction held 5 bases outside the gene matches. The CDR3 runs 15 residues. Germline CDR1 and CDR2: SGDLS and YYNGEE. The CDR3 DNA reads as TGTGCCAGCAGCGCCCGGCTAGCGGGCACAGATACGCAGTATTTT. Protein sequence: CASSARLAGTDTQYF.

The rearrangement uses TRBV5-1 and TRBJ2-7; TRBD1 matches 7 bases. The CDR3 extends over 14 amino acids. Losses at the gene ends were 4 bases for V and 6 bases for J; bases not matched to a gene: 10. Germline loops: CDR1 SGHRS, CDR2 YFSETQ. In DNA, the CDR3 is TGCGCCAGCAGCCATACAGGGGTAGAGCTCGAGCAGTACTTC. Translating gives CASSHTGVELEQYF.

The chain has TRBV7-2 and TRBJ2-2; 7 positions agree with TRBD2. CDR3 length equals 15 residues. The germline CDR1 and CDR2 sequences are SGHTA and FQGNSA. The V gene end was trimmed by 6 bases and the J gene end by 6 bases; junction bases not matched to a gene: 10. This CDR3 is CASRQESGTPGELFF. DNA of the CDR3: TGTGCCAGCAGGCAGGAGAGCGGGACCCCCGGGGAGCTGTTTTTT.

This chain links TRBV6-6 with TRBJ2-2; D remains ambiguous. Germline V gives CDR1 MNHNY, CDR2 SVGAGI (reference sequence). This CDR3 has 13 amino acids. V dropped 7 bases and J dropped 8 bases, with 14 bases sitting between them. The CDR3 region has the DNA TGTGCCAGCAAAGTGCTATCCCAAGGGGAGCTGTTTTTT. It translates to CASKVLSQGELFF.

The chain combines TRBV10-2 with TRBJ1-1; D unresolved. CDR3 length: 14 amino acids. Germline lookup yields CDR1 WSHSY and CDR2 SAAADI. The V end was cut by 2 bases, the J end by 5 bases, with 12 bases between. The CDR3 sequence is CASSEDFGGTEAFF. DNA for the CDR3: TGCGCCAGCAGTGAGGACTTCGGAGGGACTGAAGCTTTCTTT.

The rearrangement links TRBV27 to TRBJ2-7, with 12 bases lining up with TRBD2. V lost 6 bases, J lost 4 bases, and 7 bases stayed unmatched. Per the germline V gene, CDR1 is MNHEY and CDR2 is SMNVEV (reference sequence). The CDR3 is 15 amino acids. CDR3 bases: TGTGCCAGCAGAGGACTAGCGGGGCTAGATTACGAGCAGTACTTC. This translates into CASRGLAGLDYEQYF.

The rearrangement links TRBV11-1 to TRBJ1-1; D is uncertain. The CDR3 has 13 residues. CDR1 is SGHAT, CDR2 FQDESV, per germline (reference sequence). Between the trimmed V and J ends, which lost 2 bases and 3 bases, there was a span of 7 bases. This CDR3 is CASSLTPYTEAFF. CDR3 nucleotide sequence: TGTGCCAGCAGCTTAACACCGTACACTGAAGCTTTCTTT.

The chain couples TRBV6-1 to TRBJ1-5; 9 bases map to TRBD1. This CDR3 contains 14 residues. The V gene end was trimmed by 6 bases and the J gene end by 7 bases; junction bases not matched to a gene: 7. From germline, CDR1 is MNHNS and CDR2 SASEGT. The DNA for the CDR3 is TGTGCCAGCAGCCTCCGACAGGGGGGCCAGCCCCAGCATTTT. This translates into CASSLRQGGQPQHF.

The chain is built from TRBV28 and TRBJ1-2; D possibly corresponds to TRBD1 (5 bases). Deletions cut 2 bases from V and 3 bases from J, with 13 bases between. From germline, CDR1 is MDHEN and CDR2 SYDVKM. This CDR3 region has 15 residues. Here the CDR3 reads CASSLGRVLYYGYTF. CDR3 DNA sequence: TGTGCCAGCAGTTTAGGCAGGGTCCTTTACTATGGCTACACCTTC.

The chain has TRBV15 and TRBJ2-7; 10 bases map to TRBD2. The J segment lost 0 bases and the V segment lost 3 bases, leaving 5 bases of the junction unmatched. From germline, CDR1 is LNHNV and CDR2 YYDKDF (reference sequence). The CDR3 sequence is 16 residues long. DNA for the CDR3: TGTGCCACCAGCAGCCTGCCTAGCGGGGGCTCCTACGAGCAGTACTTC. Amino acid sequence: CATSSLPSGGSYEQYF.